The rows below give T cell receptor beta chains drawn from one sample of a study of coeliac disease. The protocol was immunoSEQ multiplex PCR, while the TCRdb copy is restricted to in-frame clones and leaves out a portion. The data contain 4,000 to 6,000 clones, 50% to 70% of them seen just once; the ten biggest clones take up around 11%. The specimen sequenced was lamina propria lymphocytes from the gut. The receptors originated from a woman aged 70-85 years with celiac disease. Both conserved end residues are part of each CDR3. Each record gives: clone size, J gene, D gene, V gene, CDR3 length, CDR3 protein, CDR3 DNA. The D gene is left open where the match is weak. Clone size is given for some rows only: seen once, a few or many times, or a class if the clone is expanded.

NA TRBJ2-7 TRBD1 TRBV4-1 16 CASSQGQGALVYEQYF TGCGCCAGCAGCCAGGGACAGGGGGCGTTGGTCTACGAGCAGTACTTC
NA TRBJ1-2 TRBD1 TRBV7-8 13 CASSSGQGDGYTF TGTGCCAGCAGCTCCGGACAGGGTGATGGCTACACCTTC
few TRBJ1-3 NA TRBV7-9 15 CASQNRDYSGNTIYF TGTGCCAGCCAAAACAGGGATTACTCTGGAAACACCATATATTTT
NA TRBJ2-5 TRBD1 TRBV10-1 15 CASSEPGQGRETQYF TGCGCCAGCAGTGAGCCGGGACAGGGCCGGGAGACCCAGTACTTC
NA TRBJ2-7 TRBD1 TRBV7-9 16 CASSQLQGSSSYEQYF TGTGCCAGCAGCCAATTACAGGGGTCATCATCCTACGAGCAGTACTTC
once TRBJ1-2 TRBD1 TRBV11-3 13 CASSLAAGQGFLF TGTGCCAGCAGCTTAGCCGCCGGACAGGGCTTCCTCTTC
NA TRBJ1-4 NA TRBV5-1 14 CASSPGLTNEKLFF TGCGCCAGCAGCCCGGGGTTAACTAATGAAAAACTGTTTTTT
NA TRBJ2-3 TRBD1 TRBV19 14 CASSADRPPDTQYF TGTGCCAGTAGTGCGGACAGGCCGCCGGATACGCAGTATTTT
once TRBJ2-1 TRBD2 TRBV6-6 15 CASSSPFRGGNEQFF TGTGCCAGCAGTTCCCCTTTTCGGGGGGGCAATGAGCAGTTCTTC
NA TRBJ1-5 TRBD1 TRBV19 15 CASSPGQGASQPQHF TGTGCCAGTAGTCCGGGACAGGGGGCGAGTCAGCCCCAGCATTTT
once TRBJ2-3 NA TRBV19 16 CASRSRTGGGTDTQYF TGTGCCAGTAGGTCCCGGACAGGAGGGGGCACAGATACGCAGTATTTT
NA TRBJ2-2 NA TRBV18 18 CASSPTRSQSGTGGELFF TGTGCCAGCTCACCAACCAGGTCTCAATCAGGAACTGGCGGGGAGCTGTTTTTT
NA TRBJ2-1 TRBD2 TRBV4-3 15 CASSQGLASYNEQFF TGCGCCAGCAGCCAAGGACTAGCGTCCTACAATGAGCAGTTCTTC
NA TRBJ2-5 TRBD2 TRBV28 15 CASTRALAGVGSQYF TGTGCCAGCACCAGAGCGCTAGCGGGGGTGGGGTCACAGTACTTC
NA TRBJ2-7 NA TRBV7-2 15 CASSLRTEFTYEQYF TGTGCCAGCAGCCTGCGGACAGAATTTACCTACGAGCAGTACTTC
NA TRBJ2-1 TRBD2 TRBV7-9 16 CASSLRERGASDEQFF TGTGCCAGCAGCTTAAGAGAGCGGGGGGCTTCGGATGAGCAGTTCTTC
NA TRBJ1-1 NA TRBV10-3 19 CAISEKGWASQTPNTEAFF TGTGCCATCAGTGAGAAAGGATGGGCCAGCCAGACCCCCAACACTGAAGCTTTCTTT
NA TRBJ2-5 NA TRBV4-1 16 CASSQDYRGRQETQYF TGCGCCAGCAGCCAAGATTACCGGGGTAGGCAAGAGACCCAGTACTTC
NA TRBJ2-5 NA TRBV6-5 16 CASSYSNTFGKETQYF TGTGCCAGCAGTTACTCCAATACGTTTGGCAAAGAGACCCAGTACTTC
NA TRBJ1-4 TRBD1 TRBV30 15 CAWSVKAGGGEKLFF TGTGCCTGGAGTGTAAAAGCAGGGGGTGGTGAAAAACTGTTTTTT
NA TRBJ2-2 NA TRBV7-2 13 CASSLRRTGELFF TGTGCCAGCAGCTTACGGCGGACCGGGGAGCTGTTTTTT
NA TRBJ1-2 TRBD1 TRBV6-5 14 CASSPTGGGLGYTF TGTGCCAGCAGTCCGACAGGGGGTGGACTTGGCTACACCTTC
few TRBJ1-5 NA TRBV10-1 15 CAKIPDIYSNQPQHF TGCGCCAAGATCCCGGACATCTATAGCAATCAGCCCCAGCATTTT
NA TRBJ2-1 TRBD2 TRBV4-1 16 CASSPSGAGVYNEQFF TGCGCCAGCAGCCCCTCAGGCGCGGGGGTTTACAATGAGCAGTTCTTC
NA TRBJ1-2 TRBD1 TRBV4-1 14 CASSQGSQGGGYTF TGCGCCAGCAGCCAAGGGTCTCAGGGGGGAGGCTACACCTTC
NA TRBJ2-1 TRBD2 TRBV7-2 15 CASSPRTSTRGGQFF TGTGCCAGCAGCCCCAGGACTAGTACTAGAGGCGGGCAGTTCTTC
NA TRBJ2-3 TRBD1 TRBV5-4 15 CASSLSRGWEDTQYF TGTGCCAGCAGCTTAAGCAGGGGGTGGGAAGATACGCAGTATTTT
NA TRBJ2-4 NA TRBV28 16 CASSFDKTGLLNIQYF TGTGCCAGCAGTTTCGATAAGACAGGATTATTAAACATTCAGTACTTC
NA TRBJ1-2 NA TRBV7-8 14 CASSLKKDFYGYTF TGTGCCAGCAGCTTAAAGAAGGACTTCTATGGCTACACCTTC
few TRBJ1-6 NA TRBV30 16 CAWSVRVAGNNSPLHF TGTGCCTGGAGTGTACGTGTAGCGGGGAACAATTCACCCCTCCACTTT
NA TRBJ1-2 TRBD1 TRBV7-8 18 CASSMTWDRATKMGGYTF TGTGCCAGCAGCATGACCTGGGACAGGGCGACGAAGATGGGTGGCTACACCTTC
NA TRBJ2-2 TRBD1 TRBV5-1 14 CASARDRDTGELFF TGCGCCAGCGCCCGGGACAGGGACACCGGGGAGCTGTTTTTT
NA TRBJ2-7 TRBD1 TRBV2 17 CASSERRDRALSYEQYF TGTGCCAGCAGTGAGCGCCGGGACAGGGCTCTCTCCTACGAGCAGTACTTC
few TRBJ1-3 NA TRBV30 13 CAWSVAGGNTIYF TGTGCCTGGAGTGTGGCCGGGGGAAACACCATATATTTT
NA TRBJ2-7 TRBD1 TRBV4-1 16 CASSEVITGGIYEQYF TGCGCCAGCAGCGAAGTTATAACAGGGGGGATCTACGAGCAGTACTTC
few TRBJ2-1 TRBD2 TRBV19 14 CASSRGGSYNEQFF TGTGCCAGTAGCCGGGGGGGCTCCTACAATGAGCAGTTCTTC
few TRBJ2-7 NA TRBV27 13 CASRSLALREQYF TGTGCCAGCAGGAGTCTAGCGTTGAGGGAGCAGTACTTC
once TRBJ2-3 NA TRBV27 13 CASSRLGLDTQYF TGTGCCAGCTCTCGACTAGGATTGGATACGCAGTATTTT
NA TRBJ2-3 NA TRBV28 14 CASSFLVGGDTQYF TGTGCCAGCAGTTTCTTGGTGGGGGGAGATACGCAGTATTTT
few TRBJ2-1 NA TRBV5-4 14 CASSLFSGTGEQFF TGTGCCAGCAGCTTATTTAGCGGCACGGGTGAGCAGTTCTTC
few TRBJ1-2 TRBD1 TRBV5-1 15 CASSPGTGGADGYTF TGCGCCAGCAGCCCAGGGACAGGGGGCGCGGATGGCTACACCTTC
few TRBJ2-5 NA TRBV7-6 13 CASSLGRQETQYF TGTGCCAGCAGCCTTGGGCGCCAAGAGACCCAGTACTTC
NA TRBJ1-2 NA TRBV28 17 CASSFSGARFRIYGYTF TGTGCCAGCAGTTTCTCGGGAGCCCGGTTCCGGATCTATGGCTACACCTTC
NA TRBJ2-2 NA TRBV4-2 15 CASSQVGQIARELFF TGTGCCAGCAGCCAAGTCGGACAAATCGCGAGGGAGCTGTTTTTT